The 22 T cell receptor beta chains reported below all come from one sample, sequenced in a study of blood T cells in healthy people across ages. A J-beta primer mix and a sample-barcoded 5' primer were used in a second PCR of roughly 7 to 12 cycles. TCRdb called the 5' RACE reads again in MiXCR, with one record for every CDR3 protein. This table holds about 780,000 distinct CDR3 sequences, roughly 46% found once. The sequencing sample was made of blood. The source is a man older than 75 in good health.

The gene calls are TRBV20-1 and TRBJ1-4; unclear D gene. This CDR3 region has 13 residues. The V end lost 4 bases, the J end lost 3 bases, and 9 bases lay between the germline ends. Germline-derived CDR1 and CDR2 are DFQATT and SNEGSKA (reference sequence). CDR3 in amino acids: CSAIAGANEKLFF. In nucleotides, the CDR3 is TGCAGTGCTATTGCAGGAGCTAATGAAAAACTGTTTTTT.

V is TRBV3-1 and J is TRBJ2-3; the match to TRBD2 covers 10 bases. The CDR3 covers 14 residues. CDR1 is LGHDT, CDR2 YNNKEL, per germline (reference sequence). V gave up 4 bases and J gave up 9 bases; unmatched junction bases: 7. Here the CDR3 reads CASSLAGGMETQYF. In DNA form, the CDR3 reads TGTGCCAGCAGCCTAGCGGGAGGTATGGAGACGCAGTATTTT.

Concerning this clonotype itself: A read error may be the cause here, since a much bigger clone is one base away. The gene calls are TRBV20-1 and TRBJ1-2, with D tentatively TRBD1 (6 bases). The CDR3 covers 14 residues. The germline V gene encodes CDR1 DFQATT and CDR2 SNEGSKA (reference sequence). Here the CDR3 reads CSTRQDYANYGYTF. CDR3 nucleotides: TGCAGTACTAGACAGGATTACGCTAACTATGGCTACACCTTC.

This clonotype was seen only a few times. This chain connects TRBV5-5 to TRBJ2-1; D tentatively fits TRBD1 or TRBD2 (5 bases each). The CDR3 is 15 residues long. V lost 3 bases, J lost 2 bases, and 12 bases lay in between. Germline CDR1 and CDR2: SGHKS and YYEKEE (reference sequence). CDR3 nucleotide sequence: TGTGCCAGCAGCTCCCTTGGGGGAGCCTACAATGAGCAGTTCTTC. This codes for CASSSLGGAYNEQFF.

In its sample, this clonotype was seen a few times. The chain is built from TRBV4-2 and TRBJ2-1, with 9 bases aligning to TRBD1. Germline V CDR1 and CDR2: LGHNA, YNFKEQ. V was pared by 5 bases and J by 3 bases, with 5 bases of the junction left unmatched. CDR3 length: 15 residues. The CDR3 DNA reads TGTGCCAGCAGCTCCCGACAGGGGGTCTACAATGAGCAGTTCTTC. Amino acids: CASSSRQGVYNEQFF.

The J gene is TRBJ1-1, the V gene TRBV7-8; D unresolved. This CDR3 has 14 residues. V was clipped by 5 bases and J by 0 bases, with 10 bases between them. The germline gives CDR1 SGHVS, CDR2 FQNEAQ. This CDR3 is CASSPRTVNTEAFF. DNA for the CDR3: TGTGCCAGCAGCCCTAGGACGGTGAACACTGAAGCTTTCTTT.

The V call is TRBV7-2, the J call TRBJ1-3; D possibly corresponds to TRBD1 (5 bases). The germline V gene has CDR1 SGHTA and CDR2 FQGNSA. This CDR3 is built from 13 residues. V lost 5 bases, J lost 5 bases, and 10 bases lay in between. CDR3 residues: CASSPSGRNTIYF. The CDR3 bases are TGTGCCAGCAGCCCATCAGGGAGAAACACCATATATTTT.

The chain is built from TRBV6-5 and TRBJ2-2; 7 bases map to TRBD2. CDR1 MNHEY and CDR2 SVGAGI come from the germline V gene. After removal of 7 bases from V and 4 bases from J, the junction contained 9 bases not matched to a gene. This CDR3 region has 15 residues. The chain's CDR3 is CASKTTSGVTGELFF. As DNA, the CDR3 is TGTGCCAGCAAAACAACCAGCGGGGTCACCGGGGAGCTGTTTTTT.

The chain joins TRBV20-1 to TRBJ2-5, with 9 positions matching TRBD1. Germline CDR1 DFQATT, CDR2 SNEGSKA (reference sequence). This CDR3 has 12 amino acids. The ends lost 7 bases at V and 3 bases at J; junction bases unmatched: 3. The CDR3 loop reads CSVWTGEETQYF. The DNA for the CDR3 is TGCAGTGTATGGACAGGGGAAGAGACCCAGTACTTC.

The chain is built from TRBV4-2 and TRBJ2-1, with 7 bases aligning to TRBD2. Trimming cost V 1 base and J 8 bases; bases outside gene matches: 11. Germline CDR1 is LGHNA and CDR2 is YNFKEQ. The CDR3 runs 16 residues. The CDR3 DNA reads TGTGCCAGCAGCCAAGCAGGTGGCGGGGGAGAGGATGAGCAGTTCTTC. The encoded protein is CASSQAGGGGEDEQFF.

V and J are TRBV27 and TRBJ2-4; D is unclear. The tail of the sequence fits TRBJ2-7 better, so the J call may be wrong. The CDR3 is made up of 14 amino acids. Germline V lookup: CDR1 MNHEY, CDR2 SMNVEV (reference sequence). The CDR3 coding sequence is TGTGCCAGCAGTCCGTGGGCTAGAGGTTACGAGCAGTACTTC. This translates into CASSPWARGYEQYF.

CDR3 sequence (DNA): TGTGCCAGCAGCTTAGCAATCGGGCAAACAACGAACACCGGGGAGCTGTTTTTT. It is translated as CASSLAIGQTTNTGELFF. The chain couples TRBV7-6 to TRBJ2-2; D is unresolved. The CDR3 is made up of 18 amino acids. Germline CDR1 reads SGHVS; CDR2 reads FNYEAQ. V dropped 0 bases and J dropped 0 bases, with 14 bases sitting between them.

V usage is TRBV24-1 and J usage is TRBJ2-1, with D maybe TRBD2 (5 bases). The J call is uncertain, as TRBJ2-7 better fits the DNA end. The CDR3 runs 16 residues. Germline CDR1 reads KGHDR; CDR2 reads SFDVKD. The CDR3: CATSDPGSRVYNEQYF. The CDR3, as DNA: TGTGCCACCAGTGACCCCGGCTCGCGGGTGTACAATGAGCAGTACTTC.

This clonotype was counted a few times. The J gene is TRBJ2-7, the V gene TRBV7-3; 11 bases are a match to TRBD1. The CDR3 sequence is 15 residues long. The junction had 3 bases not matched to a gene; V was cut back by 0 bases and J by 5 bases. Germline V CDR1 and CDR2: SGHTA, FQGTGA. The CDR3 region has the DNA TGTGCCAGCAGCTTAACTGGGACAGGGGGGAACGAGCAGTACTTC. This translates into CASSLTGTGGNEQYF.

The chain combines TRBV20-1 with TRBJ2-5; TRBD2 aligns across 7 bases. Trimming cost V 3 bases and J 4 bases; bases outside gene matches: 5. This CDR3 is 13 amino acids long. CDR1 and CDR2 (germline): DFQATT, SNEGSKA (reference sequence). This CDR3 reads CSASWAGAETQYF. The DNA of the CDR3 is TGCAGTGCTAGTTGGGCGGGAGCAGAGACCCAGTACTTC.

In this sample, this clonotype turned up a few times. The rearrangement joins TRBV28 to TRBJ2-5; D remains ambiguous. The germline V gene encodes CDR1 MDHEN and CDR2 SYDVKM. The CDR3 extends over 15 amino acids. Deletions cut 6 bases from V and 5 bases from J, with 19 bases between. Here the CDR3 DNA reads TGTGCCAGCAGACCTTCAGTTGGAGCTGAGGAGACCCAGTACTTC. This sequence encodes CASRPSVGAEETQYF. The full variable domain, with the rest looked up from reference TRBV28 and TRBJ2-5, is DVKVTQSSRYLVKRTGEKVFLECVQDMDHENMFWYRQDPGLGLRLIYFSYDVKMKEKGDIPEGYSVSREKKERFSLILESASTNQTSMYLCASRPSVGAEETQYFGPGTRLLVL.

This clonotype was seen once. This rearrangement joins TRBV20-1 to TRBJ1-6; 8 nucleotides match TRBD1. V dropped 7 bases and J dropped 3; count of bases not matched to a gene: 8. CDR3 size: 15 residues. Per the germline V gene, CDR1 is DFQATT and CDR2 is SNEGSKA (reference sequence). CDR3 sequence: CSGTGFQGYNSPLHF. DNA for the CDR3: TGCAGTGGGACAGGGTTTCAAGGCTATAATTCACCCCTCCACTTT.

This chain joins TRBV10-3 and TRBJ1-2, with TRBD1 as a possible D gene (5 bases). Germline-derived CDR1 and CDR2 are ENHRY and SYGVKD. V was cut by 10 bases and J by 4 bases, with 19 bases left in between. This CDR3 has 14 amino acids. CDR3 in amino acids: CATCDHPGLYGYTF. In DNA form, the CDR3 reads TGTGCCACCTGTGACCATCCGGGACTCTATGGCTACACCTTC.

This clonotype was recorded at least ten times. The chain couples TRBV27 to TRBJ2-7; tentatively, D is TRBD2 (5 bases). The ends were cut back, 6 bases at V and 1 base at J, with 10 bases in the middle. CDR1 and CDR2 from the germline V gene are MNHEY and SMNVEV (reference sequence). CDR3 size: 13 residues. As DNA, the CDR3 is TGTGCCAGCAGACGGCGGGCTTCCTACGAGCAGTACTTC. Translated, it gives CASRRRASYEQYF.

The chain is built from TRBV13 and TRBJ2-5, with D maybe TRBD2 (6 bases). The J call may be wrong; the DNA end is better matched by TRBJ2-7. CDR3 length equals 10 residues. Germline V gene lookup returns CDR1 PRHDT and CDR2 FYEKMQ (reference sequence). CDR3 loop: CAKRAYEQYF. In DNA form, the CDR3 reads TGTGCCAAGCGGGCTTACGAGCAGTACTTC.

This clonotype appeared a few times. The chain recombines TRBV4-2 with TRBJ2-1; D is unclear. Germline CDR1 LGHNA, CDR2 YNFKEQ. CDR3 length: 16 residues. With 1 base removed from V and 0 bases from J, the gap between germline ends came to 10 bases. CDR3 sequence reads: CASSQGAVSSYNEQFF. The CDR3 bases are TGTGCCAGCAGCCAAGGGGCCGTGAGCTCCTACAATGAGCAGTTCTTC.

This clonotype was seen a handful of times. The CDR3 bases are TGTGCCAGCAGCGTAGAGGACGTTGGTGAGCAGTTCTTC. Translating gives CASSVEDVGEQFF. The chain joins TRBV9 to TRBJ2-1; unclear D gene. Trimming cost V 0 bases and J 9 bases, with 10 bases left between them. In germline, CDR1 is SGDLS, CDR2 YYNGEE. The CDR3 runs to 13 residues.